Described below is a single T cell receptor beta chain sequence and its context. Antigen specificity is unknown. The entry originates in a study of T-cell memory formation after mild COVID-19. As for the study in general: TCR clusters were mostly confined to one donor each. Overall study findings and caveats: Later expanders leaned toward CD4+, whereas clones contracting from day 15 to 85 were balanced CD4/CD8. The second-wave clones peaking on day 37 were not confirmed as SARS-CoV-2-specific.

With 0 bases removed from V and 14 bases from J, the gap between germline ends came to 21 bases. This CDR3 is 15 amino acids long. Per germline, CDR1 SGDLS and CDR2 YYNGEE. TCRdb reanalysed the 5' RACE reads using MiXCR and keeps one entry per CDR3 protein. The table lists approximately 250,000 distinct CDR3 sequences, over 15% of them singletons. The source material was PBMCs or a T cell subset sorted from them (not recorded which). The rearrangement uses TRBV9 and TRBJ2-1; TRBD1 might be the D (6 bases). This clonotype was sampled from a man between 18 and 35 years old who had mild COVID-19 (a few samples of this study predate the infection). Cell type and time point are not known. The CDR3 DNA follows: TGTGCCAGCAGCGTAGAGGGGGACATGAGGGTTAAGAAGTTCTTC. Translating it yields CASSVEGDMRVKKFF.